Each of the 21 T cell receptor beta chains below was sequenced from the same sample in a study of Ad26.COV2.S vaccination and SARS-CoV-2 variants. Clones were read by immunoSEQ multiplex PCR, and TCRdb kept only the in-frame ones, dropping some. The table shows around 300,000 clones, with 85% to 90% occurring only once. Treatment defined: 15 to 20 received Ad26.COV2.S at low or high dose, single or two shots; several received placebo; per-sample allocation not given. Day 63 after the first vaccine or placebo injection was the time point for sampling. Specimen: peripheral blood, collected in a trial of Ad26.COV2.S vaccine versus placebo. Source of these receptors: a person aged 18-65 years who received the Ad26.COV2.S COVID-19 vaccine or a placebo.

The J gene is TRBJ1-4, the V gene TRBV12-3 or TRBV12-4; 8 bases are shared with TRBD1. V shed 7 bases, J shed 3 bases, and the junction held 1 base outside the gene matches. The CDR3 totals 13 residues. The DNA for the CDR3 is TGTGCCAGCAAACAGGGGGCTAATGAAAAACTGTTTTTT. Residues: CASKQGANEKLFF.

In DNA, the CDR3 is TGTGCCAGCAGCGCCTTCCGGCTAGCCAATGAAAAACTGTTTTTT. Its protein is CASSAFRLANEKLFF. The J gene is TRBJ1-4, the V gene TRBV13; D unclear. CDR1 PRHDT and CDR2 FYEKMQ come from the germline V gene (reference sequence). The CDR3 covers 15 residues. V lost 5 bases and J lost 5, with 15 bases in between.

V and J are TRBV6-2 or TRBV6-3 and TRBJ2-7, with D possibly being TRBD2 (6 bases). Trimming pared 2 bases from V and 3 bases from J, leaving 8 bases between. The CDR3 sequence is 13 residues long. CDR1 MNHEY and CDR2 SVGEGT come from the germline V gene. CDR3 amino acids: CASSYGDFYEQYV. The CDR3 region has the DNA TGTGCCAGCAGTTACGGGGACTTCTACGAGCAGTACGTC.

The gene calls are TRBV4-2 and TRBJ1-4, with 11 bases aligning to TRBD1. CDR1 LGHNA and CDR2 YNFKEQ come from the germline V gene. This CDR3 comprises 20 residues. Trimming cost V 2 bases and J 8 bases; bases outside gene matches: 19. As DNA, the CDR3 is TGTGCCAGCAGCCAATATTATTCGGGCGGGACAGGGGGGGTAGAAGAAAAACTGTTTTTT. Residues: CASSQYYSGGTGGVEEKLFF.

In DNA form, the CDR3 reads TGCGCCAGCAGCCAAGACACTGACAGGGTCTTGGATACTGAAGCTTTCTTT. As protein: CASSQDTDRVLDTEAFF. This chain links TRBV4-3 with TRBJ1-1; 7 bases agree with TRBD1. The germline V gene encodes CDR1 LGHNA and CDR2 YSLEER. Trimming removed 0 bases from V and 5 bases from J; junction bases left unmatched: 12. The CDR3 has 17 residues.

V gene TRBV12-3 or TRBV12-4 combines with J gene TRBJ2-3; no reliable D call. The CDR3 totals 12 residues. V dropped 4 bases and J dropped 6 bases, with 8 bases sitting between them. CDR3 coding DNA: TGTGCCAGCAGTTCTTCAATCGATACGCAGTATTTT. This sequence encodes CASSSSIDTQYF.

The V gene is TRBV12-3 or TRBV12-4, the J gene TRBJ2-2, with D hard to call. This CDR3 contains 13 residues. The V and J ends lost 8 bases and 1 base respectively, with 8 bases between them. CDR3 residues: CASPGLNTGELFF. CDR3 DNA sequence: TGTGCCAGCCCGGGTTTGAACACCGGGGAGCTGTTTTTT.

V usage is TRBV5-5 and J usage is TRBJ2-5; 8 bases fit TRBD2. V shed 0 bases and J 5 bases; nucleotides not matched to a gene: 9. Germline CDR1 reads SGHKS; CDR2 reads YYEKEE (reference sequence). The CDR3 totals 16 residues. The CDR3 is CASSLVGLGIQETQYF. The DNA for the CDR3 is TGTGCCAGCAGCTTGGTGGGACTAGGCATCCAGGAGACCCAGTACTTC.

The CDR3 nucleotides are TGCGCCAGCAGCCAAGGTCCTCCCGGGGAGCTGTTTTTT. This translates into CASSQGPPGELFF. This chain uses TRBV4-3 with TRBJ2-2, with D unresolved. The CDR3 loop spans 13 amino acids. Per germline, CDR1 LGHNA and CDR2 YSLEER. Deletions cut 1 base from V and 6 bases from J, with 6 bases between.

Here the CDR3 DNA reads TGTGCCAGCAGTTACTCCTCAGGACAGGAATATGGCTACACCTTC. Amino acids: CASSYSSGQEYGYTF. J is TRBJ1-2 and V is TRBV6-5; 7 nucleotides agree with TRBD1. Trimming took 0 bases from V and 5 from J; bases not matched to a gene: 6. The germline CDR1 and CDR2 sequences are MNHEY and SVGAGI. This CDR3 is 15 amino acids long.

This rearrangement joins TRBV3-1 (or the pseudogene TRBV3-2) to TRBJ2-7; tentatively, D is TRBD2 (7 bases). Per germline, CDR1 LGHDT and CDR2 YNNKEL (reference sequence). This CDR3 spans 15 amino acids. Trimming removed 3 bases at V and 4 bases at J, with 16 bases between. CDR3 nucleotide sequence: TGTGCCAGCAGCCACAGTGGGCGGGGGCGTTACGAGCAGTACTTC. It specifies CASSHSGRGRYEQYF.

This chain links TRBV27 with TRBJ1-2; a weak D match, TRBD1 (6 bases). From germline, CDR1 is MNHEY and CDR2 SMNVEV (reference sequence). Trimming cost V 8 bases and J 6 bases, with 13 bases left between them. The CDR3 consists of 12 residues. The CDR3 bases are TGTGCCAGCGCTACAAACAGGGATGGCTACACCTTC. Its protein product is CASATNRDGYTF.

This rearrangement joins TRBV6-6 to TRBJ2-7, with 7 bases aligning to TRBD2. The V gene end was trimmed by 4 bases and the J gene end by 0 bases; junction bases not matched to a gene: 6. CDR3 length: 15 amino acids. Germline V gene data show CDR1 as MNHNY and CDR2 as SVGAGI (reference sequence). The CDR3 coding sequence is TGTGCCAGCAGTTCGGAAGCGGGGAGCTCCTACGAGCAGTACTTC. Translation gives CASSSEAGSSYEQYF.

This clone was seen once. This rearrangement joins TRBV4-3 to TRBJ2-1, with 14 nucleotides matching TRBD2. Germline V gives CDR1 LGHNA, CDR2 YSLEER. The CDR3 runs 15 residues. V shed 6 bases and J 5 bases; nucleotides not matched to a gene: 3. The CDR3 reads CASSQGLAGDNEQFF. CDR3 DNA sequence: TGCGCCAGCAGTCAGGGACTAGCGGGAGACAATGAGCAGTTCTTC.

V is TRBV3-1 (or the pseudogene TRBV3-2) and J is TRBJ2-3; D unclear. The V gene's germline CDR1 is LGHDT and CDR2 YNNKEL (reference sequence). There are 17 residues in the CDR3. With 1 base removed from V and 2 bases from J, the gap between germline ends came to 16 bases. The CDR3 nucleotides are TGTGCCAGCAGCCAAGTGGACGATACTGATAACACAGATACGCAGTATTTT. The encoded protein is CASSQVDDTDNTDTQYF.

The V and J genes are TRBV7-6 and TRBJ1-1, with 9 positions matching TRBD1. V lost 5 bases to trimming and J lost 1 base; unmatched junction nucleotides: 11. This CDR3 is 17 amino acids long. Germline-derived CDR1 and CDR2 are SGHVS and FNYEAQ. The CDR3 sequence is CASSPQITGGPNTEAFF. Written as DNA, the CDR3 is TGTGCCAGCAGCCCTCAAATTACAGGGGGCCCGAACACTGAAGCTTTCTTT.

The chain links TRBV4-3 to TRBJ2-5, with 10 nucleotides matching TRBD2. The CDR3 is 17 amino acids. The V and J ends lost 3 bases and 5 bases, in that order; junction bases with no gene match: 12. Germline-derived CDR1 and CDR2 are LGHNA and YSLEER. CDR3 region: CASSQNEAGGPVETQYF. The CDR3 DNA is TGCGCCAGCAGCCAGAACGAAGCGGGAGGGCCGGTCGAGACCCAGTACTTC.

Turning to this clone: The same CDR3 also results from other DNA sequences found in this sample. V usage is TRBV6-5 and J usage is TRBJ1-1, with a tentative D call TRBD1 (5 bases). CDR1 and CDR2 (germline): MNHEY, SVGAGI. The CDR3 contains 13 residues. V shed 0 bases and J shed 4 bases, with 6 bases lying between them. CDR3 coding DNA: TGTGCCAGCAGTTACTCGAGGGGCACTGAAGCTTTCTTT. Protein product: CASSYSRGTEAFF.

The V and J genes are TRBV5-1 and TRBJ2-1; the match to TRBD1 covers 7 bases. The CDR3 loop spans 14 amino acids. Germline V gene lookup returns CDR1 SGHRS and CDR2 YFSETQ. V lost 1 base, J lost 16 bases, and 14 bases stayed unmatched. The CDR3, as DNA: TGCGCCAGCAGCTTGCAGGTGGGGGACAGAGGTGATTTCTTC. Translating gives CASSLQVGDRGDFF.

V and J are TRBV19 and TRBJ1-3; D gene unclear. Germline V gene sequence: CDR1 LNHDA, CDR2 SQIVND (reference sequence). The CDR3 covers 14 residues. V dropped 1 base and J dropped 0 bases, with 4 bases sitting between them. The chain's CDR3 is CASSIASSGNTIYF. The CDR3 nucleotides are TGTGCCAGTAGTATAGCAAGCTCTGGAAACACCATATATTTT.

The chain recombines TRBV4-3 with TRBJ2-7; 9 bases are a match to TRBD1. CDR1 is LGHNA and CDR2 is YSLEER in the germline V gene. V lost 0 bases to trimming and J lost 5 bases; unmatched junction nucleotides: 8. The CDR3 consists of 16 residues. CDR3 sequence (DNA): TGCGCCAGCAGCCAAGATCGCGGGACAGGGAGCGACGAGCAGTACTTC. As protein: CASSQDRGTGSDEQYF.